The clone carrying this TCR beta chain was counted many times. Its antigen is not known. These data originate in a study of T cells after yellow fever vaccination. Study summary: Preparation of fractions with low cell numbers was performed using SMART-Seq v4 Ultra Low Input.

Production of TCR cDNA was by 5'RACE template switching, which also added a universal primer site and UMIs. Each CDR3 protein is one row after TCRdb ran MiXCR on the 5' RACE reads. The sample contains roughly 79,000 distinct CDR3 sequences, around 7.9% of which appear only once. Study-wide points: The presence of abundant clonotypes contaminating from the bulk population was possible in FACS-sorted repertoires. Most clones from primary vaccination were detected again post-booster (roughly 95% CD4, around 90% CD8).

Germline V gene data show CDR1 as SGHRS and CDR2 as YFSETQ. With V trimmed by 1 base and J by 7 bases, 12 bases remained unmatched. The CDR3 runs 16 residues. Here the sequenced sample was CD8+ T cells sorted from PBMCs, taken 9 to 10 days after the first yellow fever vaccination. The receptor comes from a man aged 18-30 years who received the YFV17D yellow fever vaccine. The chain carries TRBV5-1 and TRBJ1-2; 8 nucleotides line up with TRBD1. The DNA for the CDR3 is TGCGCCAGCAGCTTGAATTCCGCAGGGGGCAAAGGTGGCTACACCTTC. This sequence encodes CASSLNSAGGKGGYTF.